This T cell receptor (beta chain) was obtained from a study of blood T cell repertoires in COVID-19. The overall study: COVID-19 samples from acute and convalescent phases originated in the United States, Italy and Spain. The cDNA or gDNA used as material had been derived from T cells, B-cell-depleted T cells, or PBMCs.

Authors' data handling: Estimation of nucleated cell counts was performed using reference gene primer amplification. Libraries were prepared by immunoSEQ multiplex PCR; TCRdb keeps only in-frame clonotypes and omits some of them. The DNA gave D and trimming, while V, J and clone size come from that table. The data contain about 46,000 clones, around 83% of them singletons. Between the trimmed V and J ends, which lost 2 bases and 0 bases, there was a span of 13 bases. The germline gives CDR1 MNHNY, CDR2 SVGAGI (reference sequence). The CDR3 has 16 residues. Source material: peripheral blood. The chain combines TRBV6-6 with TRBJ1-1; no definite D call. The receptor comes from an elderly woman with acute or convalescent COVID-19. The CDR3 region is CASSYPIGDVNTEAFF. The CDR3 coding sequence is TGTGCCAGCAGTTACCCGATCGGGGATGTGAACACTGAAGCTTTCTTT.